The T cell receptor (beta chain) described here comes from a study of T-cell reconstitution after alpha-beta-depleted transplantation in children. Study-level results: From newly produced T cells came most of the T-cell counts and diversity one year after transplant.

It was with unique molecular identifiers that the TCRbeta library was prepared. Each CDR3 protein is one row after TCRdb ran MiXCR on the PCR reads. The top ten hold approximately 6% of the sample, which has 250,000 or so distinct CDR3 sequences, under 9.5% seen once. J was trimmed by 5 bases and V by 4 bases; bases with no gene match: 10. The germline V gene encodes CDR1 MGHRA and CDR2 YSYEKL. The CDR3 has 16 amino acids. This clonotype appeared many times. Its antigen is currently unknown. This receptor was obtained from a male patient younger than 18 who had a stem cell transplant for acute lymphoblastic leukemia, so the T cells may come from the graft donor. The rearrangement links TRBV4-1 to TRBJ1-4, with 7 bases fitting TRBD1. Sample: PBMCs, mostly from graft donor cells, taken 180 days after TCRalphabeta/CD19-depleted stem cell transplant. The CDR3 sequence is CASSPRDSAPNEKLFF. CDR3 nucleotides: TGCGCCAGCAGCCCCCGGGACAGCGCCCCGAATGAAAAACTGTTTTTT.